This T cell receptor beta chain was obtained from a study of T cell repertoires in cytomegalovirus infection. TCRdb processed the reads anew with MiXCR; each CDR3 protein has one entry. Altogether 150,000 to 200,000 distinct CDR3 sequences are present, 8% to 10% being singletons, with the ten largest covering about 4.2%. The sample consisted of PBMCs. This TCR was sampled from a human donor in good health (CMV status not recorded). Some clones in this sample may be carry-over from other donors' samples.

The CDR3: CASSQVQGASEQYF. CDR3 coding DNA: TGTGCCAGCAGCCAAGTCCAGGGGGCGAGCGAGCAGTACTTC. This chain connects TRBV14 to TRBJ2-7; TRBD1 agrees at 8 bases. In germline, CDR1 is SGHDN, CDR2 FVKESK. The CDR3 totals 14 residues. V shed 1 base, J shed 6 bases, and the junction held 5 bases outside the gene matches.